The TCR beta chain described here comes from a study of T cell responses to AZD1222 COVID-19 vaccine. Only in-frame clones appear in the TCRdb table, and some are missing; sequencing was by immunoSEQ multiplex PCR. The table includes 130,000 to 150,000 clones, just under 95% detected once. This CDR3 region has 14 residues. Germline V gene data show CDR1 as MNHEY and CDR2 as SVGAGI. After removal of 6 bases from V and 8 bases from J, the junction contained 11 bases not matched to a gene. Notes on the study in general: Repertoire collection took place solely once the T cell response had peaked. The donor group comprised mostly white British people and more females; the analysis possibly underestimated clonal diversity.

To note about this clone: Its target is unknown.

Sequenced material: peripheral blood, taken after recovery from COVID-19. This chain connects TRBV6-5 to TRBJ2-7; TRBD2 aligns across 9 bases. This receptor was taken from an adult who had recovered from COVID-19. The CDR3 region has the DNA TGTGCCAGCAGCCCCGGGACTAGCCAACTTAAGCAGTACTTC. Protein product: CASSPGTSQLKQYF.